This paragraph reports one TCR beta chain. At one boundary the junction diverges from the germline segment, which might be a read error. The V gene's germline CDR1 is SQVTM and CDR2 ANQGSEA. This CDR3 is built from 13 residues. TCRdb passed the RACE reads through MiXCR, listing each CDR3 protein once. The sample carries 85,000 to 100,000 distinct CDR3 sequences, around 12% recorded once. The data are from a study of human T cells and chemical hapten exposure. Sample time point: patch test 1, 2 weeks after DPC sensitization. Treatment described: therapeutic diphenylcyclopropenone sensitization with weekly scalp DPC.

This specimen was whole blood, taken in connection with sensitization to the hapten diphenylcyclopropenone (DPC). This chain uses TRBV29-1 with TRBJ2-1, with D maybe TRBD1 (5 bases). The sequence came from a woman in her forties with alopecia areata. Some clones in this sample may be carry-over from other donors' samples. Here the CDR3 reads CGVVTDTYNEQFF. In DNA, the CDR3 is TGCGGCGTTGTGACAGATACCTACAATGAGCAGTTCTTC.